Shown below are 5 T cell receptor beta chains from a single sample sequenced in a study of identical twins. TCRdb ran MiXCR on the 5' RACE reads and lists one entry per CDR3 protein. The repertoire holds 690,000 or so distinct CDR3 sequences, over 8.5% seen once, with around 0.98% in the top ten. The same specimen was also included in a second study, on yellow fever vaccine responses in identical twins.

Sequenced input: PBMCs. These receptors all stem from a woman in her late teens or twenties in good health.

V gene TRBV4-3 combines with J gene TRBJ2-1, with 8 nucleotides matching TRBD2. Per the germline V gene, CDR1 is LGHNA and CDR2 is YSLEER. The CDR3 covers 15 residues. Trimming cost V 0 bases and J 8 bases; bases outside gene matches: 6. CDR3 protein: CASSQDFSGMDEQFF. The CDR3 DNA follows: TGCGCCAGCAGCCAAGATTTTAGCGGGATGGATGAGCAGTTCTTC.

CDR3: CASGAGTGAYEQYF. CDR3 DNA sequence: TGTGCCAGCGGGGCCGGGACAGGGGCCTACGAGCAGTACTTC. This chain links TRBV6-1 with TRBJ2-7, with TRBD1 identical over 10 bases. V lost 8 bases to trimming and J lost 2 bases; unmatched junction nucleotides: 6. CDR1 is MNHNS and CDR2 is SASEGT in the germline V gene. The CDR3 extends over 14 amino acids.

There are a few counts of this clonotype. The rearrangement uses TRBV9 and TRBJ2-1, with 9 bases that match TRBD1. The germline V gene has CDR1 SGDLS and CDR2 YYNGEE. The CDR3 consists of 15 residues. After removal of 3 bases from V and 8 bases from J, the junction contained 9 bases not matched to a gene. In nucleotides, the CDR3 is TGTGCCAGCAGCGCGTCCGCGGGACAGGGCTATGAGCAGTTCTTC. Its translation is CASSASAGQGYEQFF.

V is TRBV6-1 and J is TRBJ2-6; TRBD1 or TRBD2 may be the D gene (6 bases each). The germline V and J ends were trimmed by 5 bases and 2 bases, with 13 bases remaining between them. The CDR3 loop spans 16 amino acids. Germline V lookup: CDR1 MNHNS, CDR2 SASEGT. The CDR3 is CASSPRGGAGANVLTF. The DNA of the CDR3 is TGTGCCAGCAGTCCCAGGGGCGGGGCTGGGGCCAACGTCCTGACTTTC.

This clonotype was counted a single time. The V call is TRBV7-2, the J call TRBJ2-7; possibly TRBD2 for D (6 bases). The V end was cut by 1 base, the J end by 2 bases, with 15 bases between. The CDR3 extends over 16 amino acids. Per germline, CDR1 SGHTA and CDR2 FQGNSA. CDR3 coding DNA: TGTGCCAGCAGCTTAGTCGCGCGGGACGGGCCCTACGAGCAGTACTTC. Its protein product is CASSLVARDGPYEQYF.